A selection of T cell receptor beta chains follows, all from one sample in a study of beta chain features in type 1 diabetes. Clones were read by immunoSEQ multiplex PCR, and TCRdb kept only the in-frame ones, dropping some. The sample has roughly 330,000 clones; roughly 12% are singletons. The sequenced sample was naive CD4+ T cells from blood. Receptors were obtained from a woman aged 18-29 years with type 1 diabetes. The CDR3 runs from the conserved cysteine through the conserved F or W. The order of the fields is V gene, clone size, D gene, J gene, CDR3 protein, CDR3 DNA. D genes are given only for firm matches. A clone size is listed for some rows: how often the clone was seen (once, few, many), or a class if it is expanded.

>TRBV4-3|few|.|TRBJ1-1
CASSQLTNTEAFF
TGCGCCAGCAGCCAATTGACAAACACTGAAGCTTTCTTT
>TRBV9|.|.|TRBJ2-2
CASSVGRLRAGELFF
TGTGCCAGCAGCGTAGGGAGGCTGCGGGCCGGGGAGCTGTTTTTT
>TRBV19|.|.|TRBJ1-1
CASSINRNTEAFF
TGTGCCAGTAGTATTAACAGGAACACTGAAGCTTTCTTT
>TRBV4-3|few|.|TRBJ2-3
CASSQDHVPTEADTQYF
TGCGCCAGCAGCCAAGACCACGTCCCGACGGAGGCAGATACGCAGTATTTT
>TRBV29-1|few|.|TRBJ2-2
CSGGESYTGELFF
TGCAGCGGGGGGGAGTCCTACACCGGGGAGCTGTTTTTT
>TRBV30|few|.|TRBJ1-2
CAWSTGLNYGYTF
TGTGCCTGGAGTACAGGGCTCAACTATGGCTACACCTTC
>TRBV27|few|.|TRBJ2-3
CASTEIGGTDTQYF
TGTGCCAGCACTGAGATAGGGGGCACAGATACGCAGTATTTT
>TRBV29-1|few|.|TRBJ2-1
CSVERSYNEQFF
TGCAGCGTTGAGAGGTCCTACAATGAGCAGTTCTTC
>TRBV29-1|.|TRBD1|TRBJ2-7
CSVAYGTGDYEQYF
TGCAGCGTTGCTTACGGGACAGGGGACTACGAGCAGTACTTC
>TRBV7-3|.|TRBD1|TRBJ1-5
CASSLGGTGPSSNQPQHF
TGTGCCAGCAGCTTGGGCGGGACAGGGCCCTCATCAAATCAGCCCCAGCATTTT
>TRBV4-2|few|.|TRBJ2-4
CASSQRPQRLAKNIQYF
TGTGCCAGCAGCCAAAGACCTCAGCGGCTAGCCAAAAACATTCAGTACTTC
>TRBV6-5|.|TRBD1|TRBJ2-5
CASSYSGTGYGETQYF
TGTGCCAGCAGTTATTCCGGGACAGGGTATGGAGAGACCCAGTACTTC